This T cell receptor beta chain was observed in a study of cytomegalovirus exposure and HLA in healthy donors. Vbeta (60) and Jbeta (13) primers were used in the PCR. The method was immunoSEQ multiplex PCR; TCRdb's version includes in-frame clones alone and lacks a portion of them. The data hold 150,000 to 200,000 clones, with 79% observed a single time. This CDR3 is built from 12 residues. CDR1 and CDR2 (germline): MDHEN, SYDVKM. V was shortened by 6 bases and J by 8 bases, with 11 bases between the two germline ends. The clonotype was recovered from a woman between 50 and 59 years old in good health and CMV-seronegative. Sample: PBMCs. The rearrangement uses TRBV28 and TRBJ2-1, with TRBD1 as a possible D gene (5 bases). CDR3 residues: CASSWGPYEQFF. CDR3 in DNA: TGTGCCAGCAGCTGGGGCCCCTATGAGCAGTTCTTC.